This T cell receptor beta chain was documented in a study of OX40 agonist ivuxolimab in advanced cancers. TCRdb keeps only in-frame clones here, not all; method: immunoSEQ multiplex PCR. The sample shows roughly 60,000 clones, 92% of them seen only once. For this clone: Its antigen is currently unknown.

Study-level points and caveats: CD4+ and CD8+ blood T cells expanded clonally by week 6 at 0.1 to 3.0 mg/kg.

CDR1 and CDR2 from the germline V gene are WNHNN and SYGVQD (reference sequence). The CDR3 totals 15 residues. V lost 0 bases and J 2 bases, leaving 8 bases between the germline ends. The receptor was isolated from an adult with an advanced solid tumor such as melanoma, head and neck, liver or kidney cancer. The specimen was CD4+ or CD8+ T cells sorted from blood, collected in a trial of the OX40 agonist ivuxolimab. This rearrangement joins TRBV10-1 to TRBJ1-3; the D gene is possibly TRBD1 (5 bases). This chain's CDR3 is CASSESKGAGNTIYF. The CDR3 nucleotides read TGCGCCAGCAGTGAGTCGAAAGGGGCTGGAAACACCATATATTTT.